The 12 T cell receptor beta chains below were found in one sample sequenced in a study of cytomegalovirus exposure and HLA in healthy donors. PCR primers comprised 60 Vbeta and 13 Jbeta primers. TCRdb's copy holds only in-frame clones and misses some; the assay was immunoSEQ multiplex PCR. The data show under 200,000 clones, 55% to 65% seen once. The material sequenced was PBMCs. The receptors originated from a man between 40 and 49 years old in good health and CMV-seronegative.

This chain connects TRBV4-3 to TRBJ2-1; TRBD2 is a possible D gene (5 bases). Germline V gives CDR1 LGHNA, CDR2 YSLEER. The V end lost 0 bases, the J end lost 0 bases, and 9 bases lay between the germline ends. CDR3 length equals 16 residues. The CDR3 here is CASSQDSGYSYNEQFF. Written as DNA, the CDR3 is TGCGCCAGCAGCCAAGATTCGGGGTACTCCTACAATGAGCAGTTCTTC.

The V and J genes are TRBV19 and TRBJ2-3, with unresolved D. Germline assignment: CDR1 LNHDA and CDR2 SQIVND (reference sequence). The ends were cut back, 1 base at V and 0 bases at J, with 5 bases in the middle. The CDR3 extends over 14 amino acids. The CDR3 sequence is CASSIGASTDTQYF. CDR3 nucleotides: TGTGCCAGTAGTATAGGAGCGAGCACAGATACGCAGTATTTT.

The chain carries TRBV4-2 and TRBJ1-3, with 11 positions matching TRBD1. CDR1 and CDR2 (germline): LGHNA, YNFKEQ. This CDR3 is built from 21 residues. Trimming took 0 bases from V and 2 from J; bases not matched to a gene: 15. CDR3 amino acids: CASSQEVVDRGRLWAGNTIYF. CDR3 DNA sequence: TGTGCCAGCAGCCAAGAGGTGGTGGACAGGGGGCGCCTTTGGGCTGGAAACACCATATATTTT.

The V and J genes are TRBV6-1 and TRBJ2-5; 8 bases map to TRBD1. The J call may be faulty, since TRBJ2-7 better matches the DNA end. This CDR3 comprises 13 residues. Germline V CDR1 and CDR2: MNHNS, SASEGT. CDR3 protein: CASMTGEPYEQYF. CDR3 in DNA: TGTGCCAGTATGACAGGGGAACCCTACGAGCAGTACTTC.

V gene TRBV7-2 combines with J gene TRBJ2-7; possible D gene TRBD2, 7 bases. This CDR3 has 15 amino acids. Germline V CDR1 and CDR2: SGHTA, FQGNSA. The V and J ends lost 1 base and 0 bases respectively, with 10 bases between them. CDR3 region: CASSLEGGSSYEQYF. In DNA form, the CDR3 reads TGTGCCAGCAGCTTAGAGGGGGGGAGCTCCTACGAGCAGTACTTC.

This clone was recorded a few times. The chain employs TRBV19 and TRBJ1-2; D gene unclear. Germline V gives CDR1 LNHDA, CDR2 SQIVND (reference sequence). V shed 1 base and J shed 7 bases, with 10 bases lying between them. CDR3 size: 13 residues. This CDR3 reads CASSIGALSGYTF. The DNA for the CDR3 is TGTGCCAGTAGTATAGGGGCTCTGAGTGGCTACACCTTC. Looking up the rest from reference TRBV19 and TRBJ1-2 gives the full variable domain: DGGITQSPKYLFRKEGQNVTLSCEQNLNHDAMYWYRQDPGQGLRLIYYSQIVNDFQKGDIAEGYSVSREKKESFPLTVTSAQKNPTAFYLCASSIGALSGYTFGSGTRLTVV.

In this sample, this clone turned up once. One end of the junction is discordant with germline, which a read error may explain. J is TRBJ2-2 and V is TRBV15; TRBD1 matches 7 bases. The CDR3 has 16 amino acids. The V gene's germline CDR1 is LNHNV and CDR2 YYDKDF (reference sequence). CDR3 bases: TGTGCCACCAGCAGGGCCGGGACAGTGAACGCCGGGGAGCTGTTTTTT. It encodes CATSRAGTVNAGELFF.

The sample holds a few counts of this clone. The chain joins TRBV5-6 to TRBJ2-5; 8 nucleotides agree with TRBD1. This CDR3 comprises 15 residues. In germline, CDR1 is SGHDT, CDR2 YYEEEE. With V trimmed by 4 bases and J by 3 bases, 8 bases remained unmatched. CDR3 DNA: TGTGCCAGCAGCCCGGGGACAGGCCCCAAAGAGACCCAGTACTTC. This gives the protein CASSPGTGPKETQYF.

This clone was picked up a small number of times. The rearrangement uses TRBV7-2 and TRBJ2-7, with 10 bases fitting TRBD2. V trimming: 4 bases; J trimming: 4 bases; junction bases outside the gene matches: 7. Germline V CDR1 and CDR2: SGHTA, FQGNSA. The CDR3 has 15 amino acids. This chain's CDR3 is CASSSAGTSDYEQYF. The CDR3 DNA reads as TGTGCCAGCAGCTCGGCCGGGACTAGCGATTACGAGCAGTACTTC.

The chain's CDR3 is CASSTQGGGLVETQYF. For the CDR3, the DNA is TGTGCCAGCAGCACTCAGGGGGGCGGGCTAGTAGAGACCCAGTACTTC. V and J are TRBV7-2 and TRBJ2-5, with D perhaps matching TRBD1 (7 bases). This CDR3 is 16 amino acids long. Germline loops: CDR1 SGHTA, CDR2 FQGNSA. Trimming shortened V by 5 bases and J by 4 bases, and 20 bases separated the two germline ends.

This chain joins TRBV2 and TRBJ2-5, with TRBD2 matching over 7 bases. This CDR3 has 13 residues. J gave up 11 bases and V 6 bases, and 12 bases lay outside the gene matches. Germline V lookup: CDR1 SNHLY, CDR2 FYNNEI. CDR3 region: CASRAGLPGEQYF. The CDR3 DNA is TGTGCCAGCAGAGCGGGACTCCCTGGGGAGCAGTACTTC. Using reference TRBV2 and TRBJ2-5 for the parts outside the CDR3, the full variable domain is EPEVTQTPSHQVTQMGQEVILRCVPISNHLYFYWYRQILGQKVEFLVSFYNNEISEKSEIFDDQFSVERPDGSNFTLKIRSTKLEDSAMYFCASRAGLPGEQYFGPGTRLLVL.

This clone has only a few counts. The genes are TRBV7-9 and TRBJ1-1; tentative D call: TRBD1 (5 bases). V dropped 2 bases and J dropped 6 bases, with 13 bases sitting between them. The CDR3 runs to 14 residues. In germline, CDR1 is SEHNR, CDR2 FQNEAQ (reference sequence). The CDR3 reads CASSLWTGGSEAFF. In DNA form, the CDR3 reads TGTGCCAGCAGCTTATGGACGGGGGGTTCTGAAGCTTTCTTT.